One sample yielded the 22 T cell receptor beta chains listed below, sequenced in a study of technical replicates of blood from a handful of donors (dated by TCRdb to between 2016 and 2019). Libraries came from the immunoSEQ multiplex PCR assay. TCRdb took this table from immuneACCESS and kept in-frame rearrangements with V and J called. Such tables lack part of the clones; where checked against another copy, unresolved V genes explain under half of the gap, and the rest is unexplained. The sample contains around 83,000 clones, 75% to 95% of them found a single time. The ten largest clones represent over 0.35% of the sample. The sample was T cells isolated from PBMCs. These receptors were obtained from a human donor in good health. Some clones in this sample may be carry-over from other donors' samples.

This clone was counted a single time. J is TRBJ1-5 and V is TRBV29-1; 7 bases agree with TRBD1. This CDR3 region has 15 residues. Germline V gene lookup returns CDR1 SQVTM and CDR2 ANQGSEA. J lost 2 bases, V lost 4 bases, and 8 bases had no gene match. CDR3 loop: CSVGEGARGNQPQHF. As DNA, the CDR3 is TGCAGCGTTGGTGAGGGGGCGAGAGGCAATCAGCCCCAGCATTTT.

This clone was counted a single time. V and J are TRBV13 and TRBJ2-7; TRBD1 aligns across 10 bases. The germline V gene encodes CDR1 PRHDT and CDR2 FYEKMQ (reference sequence). The ends lost 5 bases at V and 1 base at J; junction bases unmatched: 5. The CDR3 totals 15 residues. The chain's CDR3 is CASSHGQGVSYEQYF. Here the CDR3 DNA reads TGTGCCAGCAGCCACGGACAGGGGGTTTCCTACGAGCAGTACTTC.

The rearrangement joins TRBV4-2 to TRBJ1-5; D not certain. The V and J ends lost 1 base and 0 bases respectively, with 7 bases between them. Germline V gene lookup returns CDR1 LGHNA and CDR2 YNFKEQ. The CDR3 loop spans 15 amino acids. The CDR3 nucleotides read TGTGCCAGCAGCCAAGTAATAATTAGCAATCAGCCCCAGCATTTT. This codes for CASSQVIISNQPQHF.

Here the CDR3 DNA reads TGTGCCAGCAGCTTAGACGGACTCTATGGCTACACCTTC. It translates to CASSLDGLYGYTF. The chain combines TRBV7-9 with TRBJ1-2; no definite D call. The CDR3 loop spans 13 amino acids. The germline V gene has CDR1 SEHNR and CDR2 FQNEAQ (reference sequence). With 1 base removed from V and 4 bases from J, the gap between germline ends came to 7 bases.

The chain is built from TRBV18 and TRBJ2-7; possibly TRBD1 for D (5 bases). Trimming took 3 bases from V and 5 from J, leaving 11 bases between them. CDR3 size: 13 residues. CDR1 is KGHSH, CDR2 LQKENI, per germline. The CDR3 bases are TGTGCCAGCTCACCCCAGGGTAACAACGAGCAGTACTTC. Encoded protein: CASSPQGNNEQYF.

This clone appeared a few times. The V gene is TRBV5-8, the J gene TRBJ1-5; TRBD1 agrees at 8 bases. The germline V gene encodes CDR1 SGHTS and CDR2 YDEGEE. V gave up 4 bases and J gave up 2 bases; unmatched junction bases: 5. This CDR3 is 15 amino acids long. The CDR3 reads CASSVPGQGNQPQHF. CDR3 sequence (DNA): TGTGCCAGCAGCGTACCGGGACAGGGCAATCAGCCCCAGCATTTT.

V gene TRBV9 combines with J gene TRBJ1-1; 12 nucleotides match TRBD1. The CDR3 is made up of 13 amino acids. Germline CDR1 SGDLS, CDR2 YYNGEE. Trimming took 5 bases from V and 13 from J; bases not matched to a gene: 9. CDR3 amino acids: CASSEGQGAVSFF. As DNA, the CDR3 is TGTGCCAGCAGTGAGGGACAGGGGGCTGTGAGTTTCTTT.

The J gene is TRBJ1-1, the V gene TRBV6-5, with no clear D. The germline CDR1 and CDR2 sequences are MNHEY and SVGAGI. The length of the CDR3 is 11 residues. V lost 10 bases to trimming and J lost 7 bases, with 13 bases between them. CDR3 in DNA: TGTGCCACTTCGTCCCCGGGTGAAGCTTTCTTT. Its translation: CATSSPGEAFF.

This chain connects TRBV19 to TRBJ1-2, with a tentative D call TRBD1 (5 bases). The length of the CDR3 is 15 residues. Germline loops: CDR1 LNHDA, CDR2 SQIVND (reference sequence). The germline V and J ends were trimmed by 5 bases and 5 bases, with 18 bases remaining between them. The CDR3 DNA reads TGTGCCAGTAGTCTAACCTGGGGCAGTGGTTATGGCTACACCTTC. It encodes CASSLTWGSGYGYTF.

The chain joins TRBV29-1 to TRBJ1-2; a possible D gene is TRBD1 (5 bases). Germline V gene lookup returns CDR1 SQVTM and CDR2 ANQGSEA. This CDR3 is built from 13 residues. Trimming removed 5 bases at V and 0 bases at J, with 10 bases between. This CDR3 reads CSVRQTPNYGYTF. The CDR3 nucleotides are TGCAGCGTTAGACAGACCCCTAACTATGGCTACACCTTC.

The CDR3 reads CASSLFQASYEQYF. The CDR3 nucleotides read TGTGCCAGCAGTTTATTCCAGGCCTCCTACGAGCAGTACTTC. V is TRBV27 and J is TRBJ2-7, with D unresolved. V was trimmed by 1 base and J by 0 bases, leaving 7 bases between them. Germline lookup yields CDR1 MNHEY and CDR2 SMNVEV (reference sequence). The CDR3 sequence is 14 residues long.

This chain connects TRBV27 to TRBJ1-2; D perhaps matches TRBD1 (5 bases). The CDR3 totals 15 residues. V lost 3 bases to trimming and J lost 8 bases, with 19 bases between them. In germline, CDR1 is MNHEY, CDR2 SMNVEV (reference sequence). This CDR3 is CASSFGEGKGYGYTF. The DNA of the CDR3 is TGTGCCAGCAGTTTCGGGGAGGGGAAGGGCTACGGCTACACCTTC.

The chain is built from TRBV7-9 and TRBJ1-1, with 7 bases fitting TRBD1. Germline V gene data show CDR1 as SEHNR and CDR2 as FQNEAQ (reference sequence). V was pared by 1 base and J by 7 bases, with 0 bases of the junction left unmatched. This CDR3 contains 12 residues. CDR3 amino acids: CASSLGDSEAFF. Here the CDR3 DNA reads TGTGCCAGCAGCTTAGGGGACAGTGAAGCTTTCTTT.

This chain connects TRBV7-9 to TRBJ2-7; 11 bases are a match to TRBD2. This CDR3 contains 14 residues. Trimming took 5 bases from V and 3 from J; bases not matched to a gene: 3. Germline CDR1 and CDR2: SEHNR and FQNEAQ (reference sequence). The CDR3 DNA follows: TGTGCCAGCAGCCCGACTAGCGGGATCTACGAGCAGTACTTC. Its translation: CASSPTSGIYEQYF.

The V and J genes are TRBV27 and TRBJ1-2, with 10 positions matching TRBD1. The CDR3 consists of 13 residues. Per the germline V gene, CDR1 is MNHEY and CDR2 is SMNVEV (reference sequence). Losses at the gene ends were 5 bases for V and 6 bases for J; bases not matched to a gene: 3. The CDR3 DNA reads as TGTGCCAGCAGTCCGGACAGGGGGAATGGCTACACCTTC. Translation: CASSPDRGNGYTF.

This chain connects TRBV9 to TRBJ2-7; a weak D match, TRBD2 (6 bases). Germline V gene data show CDR1 as SGDLS and CDR2 as YYNGEE. Trimming took 0 bases from V and 4 from J, leaving 14 bases between them. The CDR3 extends over 15 amino acids. In DNA form, the CDR3 reads TGTGCCAGCAGCGTAGCGCCTAGCGACAGTTACGAGCAGTACTTC. Amino acids: CASSVAPSDSYEQYF.

V and J are TRBV6-6 and TRBJ1-2, with no clear D. The CDR3 loop spans 13 amino acids. Trimming removed 2 bases from V and 5 bases from J, with 9 bases in between. Germline values: CDR1 MNHNY, CDR2 SVGAGI (reference sequence). The CDR3 DNA follows: TGTGCCAGCAGTTACAGCCCGGGGTATGGCTACACCTTC. Amino acid sequence: CASSYSPGYGYTF.

The chain is built from TRBV5-4 and TRBJ1-4, with D perhaps TRBD1 (5 bases). Trimming removed 4 bases at V and 5 bases at J, with 12 bases between. The CDR3 length is 14 residues. Per germline, CDR1 SGHNT and CDR2 YYREEE (reference sequence). The CDR3 loop reads CASSQDTGNEKLFF. The CDR3 nucleotides read TGTGCCAGCAGCCAAGATACAGGAAATGAAAAACTGTTTTTT.

This sequence joins TRBV4-3 and TRBJ1-1; D uncertain. The CDR3 is 15 residues long. Deletions cut 3 bases from V and 0 bases from J, with 11 bases between. The germline V gene encodes CDR1 LGHNA and CDR2 YSLEER. DNA of the CDR3: TGCGCCAGCAGCCAGGGCTTCGTCATGAACACTGAAGCTTTCTTT. It yields the protein CASSQGFVMNTEAFF.

The genes are TRBV2 and TRBJ2-7, with a possible D match to TRBD2 (5 bases). Trimming left V 6 bases short and J 3 bases short, with 12 bases between. CDR1 and CDR2 (germline): SNHLY, FYNNEI. The CDR3 contains 13 residues. CDR3 loop: CASSDRRYYEQYF. In DNA, the CDR3 is TGTGCCAGCAGCGATCGGAGGTACTACGAGCAGTACTTC. Complete variable domain (other parts from reference TRBV2 and TRBJ2-7): EPEVTQTPSHQVTQMGQEVILRCVPISNHLYFYWYRQILGQKVEFLVSFYNNEISEKSEIFDDQFSVERPDGSNFTLKIRSTKLEDSAMYFCASSDRRYYEQYFGPGTRLTVT.

The rearrangement uses TRBV11-2 and TRBJ2-7; tentative D call: TRBD2 (5 bases). CDR3 length: 14 amino acids. Germline loops: CDR1 SGHAT, CDR2 FQNNGV. The V gene lost 3 bases and the J gene lost 1 base, with 10 bases spanning the gap. CDR3: CASSFHRDSYEQYF. The DNA for the CDR3 is TGTGCCAGCAGCTTCCATCGGGATTCCTACGAGCAGTACTTC.

The genes are TRBV27 and TRBJ2-7; 9 nucleotides agree with TRBD2. CDR1 is MNHEY and CDR2 is SMNVEV in the germline V gene (reference sequence). V shed 3 bases, J shed 5 bases, and the junction held 5 bases outside the gene matches. This CDR3 region has 14 residues. The DNA for the CDR3 is TGTGCCAGCAGTTTGAGCGGGAGGCTCCACGAGCAGTACTTC. Its protein is CASSLSGRLHEQYF.